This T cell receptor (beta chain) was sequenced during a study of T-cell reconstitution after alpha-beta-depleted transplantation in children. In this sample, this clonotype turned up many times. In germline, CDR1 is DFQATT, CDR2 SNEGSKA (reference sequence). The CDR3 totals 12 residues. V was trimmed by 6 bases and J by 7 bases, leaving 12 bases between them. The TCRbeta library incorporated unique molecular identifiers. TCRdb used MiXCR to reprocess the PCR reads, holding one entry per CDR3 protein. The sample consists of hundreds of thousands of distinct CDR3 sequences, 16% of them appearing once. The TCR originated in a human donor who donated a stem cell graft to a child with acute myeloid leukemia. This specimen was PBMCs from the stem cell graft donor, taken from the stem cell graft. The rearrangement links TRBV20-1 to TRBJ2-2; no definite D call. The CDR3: CSAKPRVGELFF. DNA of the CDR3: TGCAGTGCCAAACCAAGGGTCGGGGAGCTGTTTTTT.